This is a list of T cell receptor beta chains from one sample in a study of blood T cell repertoires in COVID-19. TCRdb keeps only in-frame clones here, not all; method: immunoSEQ multiplex PCR. Of roughly 520,000 clones detected, approximately 88% appear once; the ten largest clones hold over 1.5%. Material: PBMCs or T cells enriched from blood (not recorded which). The receptor source for this set is a middle-aged woman who had recovered from COVID-19. The CDR3 runs from the conserved cysteine through the conserved F or W. The D gene is left open where the match is weak. Not every row has a clone size; where given, it reads once, few, many or a size class.

clone size | J gene | D gene | V gene | CDR3 DNA | CDR3 protein
. | TRBJ2-7 | TRBD1 | TRBV12-3/TRBV12-4 | TGTGCCAGCAGTCCGGGACAGGCTTACGAGCAGTACTTC | CASSPGQAYEQYF
. | TRBJ2-1 | . | TRBV11-3 | TGTGCCAGCAGCCGCCGGGACTTCGTGGTAAATGAGCAGTTCTTC | CASSRRDFVVNEQFF
once | TRBJ2-7 | . | TRBV6-2/TRBV6-3 | TGTGCCAGCAGTTACTCGTCCGGACTATTTGGCGTGCAGTACTTC | CASSYSSGLFGVQYF
. | TRBJ2-7 | TRBD1 | TRBV11-3 | TGTGCCAGCCGACCGACAGGGGGCTTCGAGCAGTACTTC | CASRPTGGFEQYF
. | TRBJ1-2 | . | TRBV6-5 | TGTGCCAGCAGTCCACGACAGGATTTGGATGGCTACACCTTC | CASSPRQDLDGYTF
. | TRBJ1-5 | . | TRBV7-8 | TGTGCCAGCAGCTTAGCGGCGGATCAGCCCCAGCATTTT | CASSLAADQPQHF
. | TRBJ2-1 | TRBD2 | TRBV10-1 | TGCGCCAGCAGCCCAGCGGGAGATCCAGATGAGCAGTTCTTC | CASSPAGDPDEQFF
. | TRBJ2-1 | . | TRBV4-2 | TGTGCCAGCAGCCCTTATGGGGCCTCCGGATACAATGAGCAGTTCTTC | CASSPYGASGYNEQFF
. | TRBJ2-5 | TRBD1 | TRBV5-5 | TGTGCCAGCAGTTATCCGGGACAGGCTCCAGAGACCCAGTACTTC | CASSYPGQAPETQYF
few | TRBJ1-2 | TRBD1 | TRBV28 | TGTGCCAGCAGCCAGACAGGGGAGAATGGCTACACCTTC | CASSQTGENGYTF
. | TRBJ1-1 | . | TRBV7-9 | TGTGCCAGCAGCTTGACTACCAGGGGTATTAACACTGAAGCTTTCTTT | CASSLTTRGINTEAFF
. | TRBJ1-2 | . | TRBV10-3 | TGTGCCATCAGTGCGAGCCGCTATGGCTACACCTTC | CAISASRYGYTF
. | TRBJ1-2 | . | TRBV4-1 | TGCGCCAGCAGCCAAGCCCGGAGCGGCTACACCTTC | CASSQARSGYTF
. | TRBJ2-7 | . | TRBV3-1/TRBV3-2 | TGTGCCAGCAGCCAAGATCAAGCTGTGCGGTACTTC | CASSQDQAVRYF
once | TRBJ2-7 | . | TRBV9 | TGTGCCAGCAGCGTAGACCCAGGGACATACGAGCAGTACTTC | CASSVDPGTYEQYF
. | TRBJ1-2 | TRBD1 | TRBV30 | TGTGCCTGGGGGCTACCGGGACAGGGGTTCGGTGGCTACACCTTC | CAWGLPGQGFGGYTF
. | TRBJ1-6 | TRBD1 | TRBV5-6 | TGTGCCAGCAGCCAAACTCCAGGGACAGGAGATTCACCCCTCCACTTT | CASSQTPGTGDSPLHF
. | TRBJ2-2 | TRBD2 | TRBV18 | TGTGCCAGCTCACCACGCGGGGGCACCGGGGAGCTGTTTTTT | CASSPRGGTGELFF
. | TRBJ2-3 | . | TRBV5-4 | TGTGCCAGCAGCACCACAGGGACGGATACGCAGTATTTT | CASSTTGTDTQYF
. | TRBJ2-7 | . | TRBV30 | TGTGCCTGGTCGGGACTTTTTACCTACGAGCAGTACTTC | CAWSGLFTYEQYF
. | TRBJ1-2 | . | TRBV4-3 | TGCGCCAGCAGCCAAGATTGGACGCAGGGCTATGGCTACACCTTC | CASSQDWTQGYGYTF
. | TRBJ2-7 | TRBD2 | TRBV12-5 | TGTGCTAGTGGTTACGTAGCGGGCGACTACGAGCAGTACTTC | CASGYVAGDYEQYF
. | TRBJ2-5 | . | TRBV13 | TGTGCCAGCAGCCGCGATACAGGTACCGGGGAGACCCAGTACTTC | CASSRDTGTGETQYF
. | TRBJ1-6 | TRBD1 | TRBV10-2 | TGCGCCAGCAACCTACAGGGGGCTGGGTCACCCCTCCACTTT | CASNLQGAGSPLHF
. | TRBJ2-1 | . | TRBV9 | TGTGCCAGCAGCGTAGTAGAATACAATGAGCAGTTCTTC | CASSVVEYNEQFF
. | TRBJ1-2 | . | TRBV4-2 | TGTGCCAGCAGCCAAGAGGCCAGGGCCCTGGGCTATGGCTACACCTTC | CASSQEARALGYGYTF